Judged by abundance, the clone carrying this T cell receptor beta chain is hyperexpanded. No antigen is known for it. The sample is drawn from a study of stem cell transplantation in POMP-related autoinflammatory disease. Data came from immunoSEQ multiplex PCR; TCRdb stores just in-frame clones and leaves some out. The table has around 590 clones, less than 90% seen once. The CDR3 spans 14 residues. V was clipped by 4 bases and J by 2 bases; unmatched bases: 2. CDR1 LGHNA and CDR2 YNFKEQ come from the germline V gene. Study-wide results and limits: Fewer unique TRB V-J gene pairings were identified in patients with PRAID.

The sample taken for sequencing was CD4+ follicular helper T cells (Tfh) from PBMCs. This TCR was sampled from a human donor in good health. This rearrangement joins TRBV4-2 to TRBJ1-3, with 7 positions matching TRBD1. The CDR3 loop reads CASSPTGAGNTIYF. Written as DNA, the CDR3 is TGTGCCAGCAGCCCAACAGGGGCTGGAAACACCATATATTTT.